This T cell receptor (beta chain) was found in a study of blood T cell repertoires in COVID-19. Study-wide background: Sources were T cells, B-cell-depleted T cells, or PBMCs; the material itself was cDNA or gDNA.

Trimming took 4 bases from V and 4 from J; bases not matched to a gene: 8. Germline values: CDR1 SGHNT, CDR2 YYREEE (reference sequence). CDR3 length: 16 amino acids. The protocol was immunoSEQ multiplex PCR, while the TCRdb copy is restricted to in-frame clones and leaves out a portion. The sample carries about 110,000 clones, around 83% recorded once. The sample consisted of peripheral blood. The TCR sequence derives from a woman aged 70-85 years with acute or convalescent COVID-19. The chain recombines TRBV5-4 with TRBJ2-3; TRBD1 matches 11 bases. The CDR3 DNA reads TGTGCCAGCAGCCACCGGACAGGGGGCAACGCAGATACGCAGTATTTT. This encodes CASSHRTGGNADTQYF.